These 7 T cell receptor beta chains were sequenced from one sample in a study of CD4 T cells in relation to SARS-CoV-2 and coronaviruses. Their antigens remain unidentified. The data were produced by immunoSEQ multiplex PCR, yet TCRdb's version contains in-frame clones alone and is incomplete. The sample records about 36,000 clones, 75% to 85% being singletons. The source material was memory CD4+ T cells from PBMCs, cultured in vitro. These receptors came from an adult with COVID-19.

The chain combines TRBV13 with TRBJ2-5; D is possibly TRBD2 (7 bases). Germline loops: CDR1 PRHDT, CDR2 FYEKMQ (reference sequence). Trimming pared 5 bases from V and 5 bases from J, leaving 21 bases between. CDR3 length: 16 amino acids. The CDR3 spells CASSRRAGGGWETQYF. The CDR3 DNA sequence: TGTGCCAGCAGCCGACGCGCGGGCGGGGGCTGGGAGACCCAGTACTTC.

V usage is TRBV24-1 and J usage is TRBJ2-1; the D gene is possibly TRBD2 (5 bases). Germline-derived CDR1 and CDR2 are KGHDR and SFDVKD. With 6 bases removed from V and 6 bases from J, the gap between germline ends came to 14 bases. CDR3 size: 14 residues. CDR3: CATSPWGATNEQFF. The CDR3 nucleotides are TGTGCCACCAGTCCCTGGGGAGCCACCAATGAGCAGTTCTTC.

The V call is TRBV4-1, the J call TRBJ2-7, with D unresolved. The CDR3 sequence is 13 residues long. Germline assignment: CDR1 MGHRA and CDR2 YSYEKL. Trimming took off 4 bases at V and 1 base at J, with 8 bases between the two ends. This CDR3 reads CASSRAISYEQYF. CDR3 sequence (DNA): TGCGCCAGCAGCCGGGCGATATCCTACGAGCAGTACTTC.

The CDR3 spells CASSALGGLAGVKTQYF. In DNA, the CDR3 is TGCGCCAGCAGCGCCCTCGGCGGGTTAGCGGGGGTAAAGACCCAGTACTTC. This rearrangement joins TRBV5-1 to TRBJ2-5; 9 bases agree with TRBD2. This CDR3 is 17 amino acids long. V lost 4 bases, J lost 6 bases, and 16 bases stayed unmatched. Germline CDR1 SGHRS, CDR2 YFSETQ.

The chain links TRBV6-5 to TRBJ1-1, with no clear D. This CDR3 has 14 amino acids. CDR1 and CDR2 (germline): MNHEY, SVGAGI. V was trimmed by 5 bases and J by 4 bases, leaving 14 bases between them. The CDR3 bases are TGTGCCAGCAGTCTAGGGCAGATAGGCACTGAAGCTTTCTTT. Its protein is CASSLGQIGTEAFF.

This clone was detected a few times. The chain combines TRBV6-5 with TRBJ1-3; 8 positions match TRBD1. J gave up 8 bases and V 6 bases, and 12 bases lay outside the gene matches. The CDR3 spans 15 residues. Germline V lookup: CDR1 MNHEY, CDR2 SVGAGI. The CDR3 loop is CASRPGGAGSHTIYF. As DNA, the CDR3 is TGTGCCAGCAGACCAGGGGGCGCGGGGTCTCACACCATATATTTT.

The sample holds a few counts of this clone. The chain uses TRBV6-5 and TRBJ1-3, with D perhaps TRBD1 (5 bases). CDR1 is MNHEY and CDR2 is SVGAGI in the germline V gene. This CDR3 comprises 15 residues. The V end was cut by 6 bases, the J end by 0 bases, with 12 bases between. CDR3 nucleotides: TGTGCCAGCAGCCCGGGACTTGACTCTGGAAACACCATATATTTT. It yields the protein CASSPGLDSGNTIYF.